Each of the 20 T cell receptor beta chains below was sequenced from the same sample in a study of T-cell reconstitution after alpha-beta-depleted transplantation in children. Using unique molecular identifiers, the investigators prepared the TCRbeta library. One entry per CDR3 protein, called by TCRdb with MiXCR from the PCR reads. Of 350,000 to 400,000 distinct CDR3 sequences listed, just over 20% were seen once; the top ten hold around 3.9%. The source was PBMCs from the stem cell graft donor, collected from the stem cell graft. The source is a human donor who donated a stem cell graft to a child with acute myeloid leukemia.

The chain has TRBV27 and TRBJ2-5, with 11 bases fitting TRBD2. The ends lost 5 bases at V and 8 bases at J; junction bases unmatched: 10. The CDR3 runs 15 residues. Germline lookup yields CDR1 MNHEY and CDR2 SMNVEV (reference sequence). CDR3 DNA: TGTGCCAGCAGTGTCTTAGCGGGAGGGTTCTTAACCCAGTACTTC. This encodes CASSVLAGGFLTQYF.

This chain joins TRBV9 and TRBJ2-1; 7 nucleotides line up with TRBD2. CDR3 size: 17 residues. Trimming at V came to 0 bases and at J to 3 bases, leaving 9 bases not matched to a gene. The germline V gene has CDR1 SGDLS and CDR2 YYNGEE. Here the CDR3 reads CASSVGGGLGIYNEQFF. The CDR3 nucleotides read TGTGCCAGCAGCGTAGGAGGAGGACTAGGAATCTACAATGAGCAGTTCTTC.

This clonotype was detected ten times or more. The CDR3 protein is CSVRNEAGGAYEQYF. The DNA for the CDR3 is TGCAGCGTCCGTAATGAAGCGGGAGGCGCCTACGAGCAGTACTTC. J is TRBJ2-7 and V is TRBV29-1; 9 bases fit TRBD2. Germline V gives CDR1 SQVTM, CDR2 ANQGSEA. This CDR3 comprises 15 residues. Trimming at V came to 6 bases and at J to 2 bases, leaving 11 bases not matched to a gene.

The chain joins TRBV7-8 to TRBJ1-1; 7 positions match TRBD1. The germline CDR1 and CDR2 sequences are SGHVS and FQNEAQ. The CDR3 runs 11 residues. After removal of 5 bases from V and 11 bases from J, the junction contained 5 bases not matched to a gene. The CDR3: CASSDTTGAFF. The CDR3 DNA reads TGTGCCAGCAGCGATACGACAGGGGCTTTCTTT.

J is TRBJ1-4 and V is TRBV7-9; D is ambiguous. The V and J ends lost 1 base and 8 bases respectively, with 11 bases between them. CDR3 length: 14 amino acids. Germline CDR1 reads SEHNR; CDR2 reads FQNEAQ (reference sequence). In nucleotides, the CDR3 is TGTGCCAGCAGCTTAGTAGGTCTCGGCGAAAAACTGTTTTTT. This translates into CASSLVGLGEKLFF.

The gene calls are TRBV5-1 and TRBJ2-6; D gene unclear. This CDR3 comprises 14 residues. CDR1 and CDR2 (germline): SGHRS, YFSETQ. V was clipped by 2 bases and J by 2 bases, with 5 bases between them. CDR3 sequence reads: CASSLNPGANVLTF. The CDR3 bases are TGCGCCAGCAGCTTAAATCCTGGGGCCAACGTCCTGACTTTC.

Only a few counts were recorded for this clonotype. This rearrangement joins TRBV12-3 or TRBV12-4 to TRBJ2-7; D remains ambiguous. This CDR3 spans 13 amino acids. V was shortened by 0 bases and J by 6 bases, with 9 bases between the two germline ends. CDR3 sequence reads: CASSLAERSEQYF. The CDR3 bases are TGTGCCAGCAGTTTAGCGGAGCGATCCGAGCAGTACTTC.

The chain couples TRBV4-1 to TRBJ2-5, with 11 bases fitting TRBD2. V gave up 1 base and J gave up 4 bases; unmatched junction bases: 5. Looked up from germline, CDR1 is MGHRA and CDR2 is YSYEKL. The CDR3 contains 16 residues. CDR3 in DNA: TGCGCCAGCAGCCAAGGCAGCCTAGCGGGAGGAGAGACCCAGTACTTC. This translates into CASSQGSLAGGETQYF.

This clonotype was observed at least ten times. The chain combines TRBV29-1 with TRBJ2-1, with unresolved D. Germline lookup yields CDR1 SQVTM and CDR2 ANQGSEA. The V end lost 1 base, the J end lost 7 bases, and 8 bases lay between the germline ends. CDR3 length equals 12 residues. The CDR3 here is CSVEVSPNEQFF. CDR3 DNA: TGCAGCGTTGAAGTAAGCCCAAATGAGCAGTTCTTC.

Ten or more counts support this clonotype. J is TRBJ2-7 and V is TRBV12-3 or TRBV12-4; maybe TRBD2 (6 bases). There are 12 residues in the CDR3. V lost 6 bases and J 7 bases, leaving 13 bases between the germline ends. The CDR3 loop reads CASRGLSGEQYF. In DNA, the CDR3 is TGTGCCAGCAGGGGGCTTAGCGGTGAGCAGTACTTC.

This clonotype was recorded a few times. The chain is built from TRBV4-1 and TRBJ2-1; possible D gene TRBD2, 5 bases. Trimming cost V 8 bases and J 1 base, with 18 bases left between them. Germline V gives CDR1 MGHRA, CDR2 YSYEKL. This CDR3 contains 16 residues. In DNA form, the CDR3 reads TGCGCCAGCGGGCGGCCAGTCCGAGGGTCCTACAATGAGCAGTTCTTC. It translates to CASGRPVRGSYNEQFF.

V and J are TRBV7-9 and TRBJ2-5; 7 bases fit TRBD1. The V segment lost 4 bases and the J segment 5 bases; nucleotides outside the gene matches: 10. This CDR3 comprises 15 residues. Germline CDR1 SEHNR, CDR2 FQNEAQ (reference sequence). The CDR3 sequence is CASSSVTGIGETQYF. The CDR3 region has the DNA TGTGCCAGCAGCTCAGTGACAGGGATTGGCGAGACCCAGTACTTC.

This clonotype occurred many times. The rearrangement uses TRBV4-3 and TRBJ2-1; D gene unclear. This CDR3 is 16 amino acids long. V lost 0 bases and J 9 bases, leaving 18 bases between the germline ends. The V gene's germline CDR1 is LGHNA and CDR2 YSLEER. CDR3 DNA: TGCGCCAGCAGCCAAGATATTAGTCTTCTGTCGTTTGAGCAGTTCTTC. Translating gives CASSQDISLLSFEQFF.

V gene TRBV29-1 combines with J gene TRBJ2-1, with a weak D call TRBD1 (6 bases). Germline CDR1 SQVTM, CDR2 ANQGSEA. CDR3 length: 12 amino acids. Deletions cut 6 bases from V and 2 bases from J, with 8 bases between. CDR3 residues: CSVQGTYNEQFF. Written as DNA, the CDR3 is TGCAGCGTACAGGGAACCTACAATGAGCAGTTCTTC.

The sample holds many counts of this clonotype. The rearrangement links TRBV12-3 or TRBV12-4 to TRBJ2-7, with 7 bases matching TRBD2. With 3 bases clipped from V and 2 bases from J, the junction kept 4 bases outside the gene matches. The CDR3 consists of 14 residues. CDR3 in DNA: TGTGCCAGCAGTTTGGCGGGAGCCACCTACGAGCAGTACTTC. Encoded protein: CASSLAGATYEQYF.

This clonotype was observed a handful of times. This chain joins TRBV12-3 or TRBV12-4 and TRBJ2-7; unclear D gene. V lost 5 bases and J lost 4, with 15 bases in between. This CDR3 region has 14 residues. CDR3 DNA: TGTGCCAGCAGTCGAGACCGGCCCCAATACGAGCAGTACTTC. This gives the protein CASSRDRPQYEQYF.

This clonotype was seen more than once but under ten times. This sequence joins TRBV7-2 and TRBJ2-2, with a possible D match to TRBD2 (5 bases). V was cut by 7 bases and J by 7 bases, with 16 bases left in between. Germline V lookup: CDR1 SGHTA, CDR2 FQGNSA. This CDR3 has 14 residues. CDR3 bases: TGTGCCAGCACAACCCCACGTGGAGGCGGGGAGCTGTTTTTT. Translated, it gives CASTTPRGGGELFF.

This clonotype was counted a single time. The chain uses TRBV5-4 and TRBJ2-1; 11 bases match TRBD2. Germline-derived CDR1 and CDR2 are SGHNT and YYREEE (reference sequence). Trimming cost V 3 bases and J 9 bases; bases outside gene matches: 11. The CDR3 runs 16 residues. The CDR3 sequence is CASSSPSSGRGLEQFF. The CDR3 DNA reads as TGTGCCAGCAGCTCGCCGAGTAGCGGGAGGGGGCTTGAGCAGTTCTTC.

This clonotype was picked up many times. This chain links TRBV20-1 with TRBJ2-2, with no clear D. The V gene's germline CDR1 is DFQATT and CDR2 SNEGSKA (reference sequence). The V gene lost 3 bases and the J gene lost 5 bases, with 4 bases spanning the gap. This CDR3 has 11 amino acids. The CDR3, as DNA: TGCAGTGCTAGCAGTACCGGGGAGCTGTTTTTT. Protein: CSASSTGELFF.

The gene calls are TRBV6-2 or TRBV6-3 and TRBJ2-1, with D hard to call. The CDR3 has 12 amino acids. Germline CDR1 MNHEY, CDR2 SVGEGT. V was cut by 6 bases and J by 8 bases, with 11 bases left in between. Here the CDR3 DNA reads TGTGCCAGCAGCCCCGTTAACCATGAGCAGTTCTTC. Its protein is CASSPVNHEQFF.